The 25 T cell receptor beta chains in this list originate from one sample, sequenced in a study of T cell repertoires in cytomegalovirus infection. Each CDR3 protein is one row after TCRdb ran MiXCR on the reads. The sample lists about 600,000 distinct CDR3 sequences; approximately 24% were seen once. Source material: CD8+ T cells from PBMCs. These receptors all come from a human donor in good health (CMV status not recorded). Some clones in this sample may be carry-over from other donors' samples.

The chain employs TRBV15 and TRBJ2-1; the D is unclear. CDR3 size: 12 residues. With 4 bases removed from V and 6 bases from J, the gap between germline ends came to 7 bases. Germline CDR1 is LNHNV and CDR2 is YYDKDF (reference sequence). The CDR3 region has the DNA TGTGCCACCAGCAAAGACGGCAATGAGCAGTTCTTC. It codes for CATSKDGNEQFF.

The table lists this clonotype with many counts. The chain uses TRBV6-1 and TRBJ1-5, with D tentatively TRBD1 (5 bases). Germline CDR1 MNHNS, CDR2 SASEGT. The V and J ends lost 5 bases and 1 base respectively, with 12 bases between them. The CDR3 length is 15 residues. CDR3 sequence reads: CASSKVRGSNQPQHF. For the CDR3, the DNA is TGTGCCAGCAGTAAGGTCCGGGGCAGCAATCAGCCCCAGCATTTT.

On this clonotype itself: A read error may explain this, as a much larger clone is one base away. V is TRBV7-6 and J is TRBJ2-3; the D is unclear. This CDR3 has 15 amino acids. V lost 8 bases and J lost 2, with 17 bases in between. Germline V lookup: CDR1 SGHVS, CDR2 FNYEAQ. CDR3 in amino acids: CASSPADKPTDTQYF. In DNA, the CDR3 is TGTGCCAGCTCCCCCGCAGACAAACCCACAGATACGCAGTATTTT.

This clonotype was detected ten times or more. The rearrangement links TRBV28 to TRBJ1-1, with D possibly TRBD1 on 5 matching bases. V shed 6 bases and J shed 1 base, with 12 bases lying between them. Per the germline V gene, CDR1 is MDHEN and CDR2 is SYDVKM. The CDR3 totals 14 residues. DNA of the CDR3: TGTGCCAGCAGCCCCCCCGGGGCGAACACTGAAGCTTTCTTT. Encoded protein: CASSPPGANTEAFF.

As for this clonotype: Being one base from a much bigger clone, this may be a read error. This rearrangement joins TRBV7-3 to TRBJ2-1; 10 bases match TRBD1. Germline CDR1 SGHTA, CDR2 FQGTGA. CDR3 length: 15 amino acids. The chain's CDR3 is CASSLLDRGWNEQLF. The CDR3 DNA is TGTGCCAGCAGCCTACTGGACAGGGGGTGGAATGAGCAGCTCTTC.

This clonotype was seen a handful of times. J is TRBJ1-2 and V is TRBV7-9; TRBD1 aligns across 7 bases. CDR3 length: 13 residues. V was pared by 1 base and J by 6 bases, with 2 bases of the junction left unmatched. Germline loops: CDR1 SEHNR, CDR2 FQNEAQ (reference sequence). The CDR3 protein is CASSLDRGDGYTF. CDR3 nucleotide sequence: TGTGCCAGCAGCTTAGACAGGGGTGATGGCTACACCTTC.

This clonotype was observed at least ten times. The rearrangement links TRBV7-6 to TRBJ2-3; D gene uncertain. Trimming shortened V by 2 bases and J by 2 bases, and 8 bases separated the two germline ends. The germline V gene has CDR1 SGHVS and CDR2 FNYEAQ. CDR3 size: 14 residues. The CDR3 nucleotides are TGTGCCAGCAGCTTACGGCCACCCACAGATACGCAGTATTTT. It codes for CASSLRPPTDTQYF.

The chain links TRBV12-3 or TRBV12-4 to TRBJ2-1; 10 bases are shared with TRBD1. V shed 3 bases and J 10 bases; nucleotides not matched to a gene: 27. This CDR3 region has 21 residues. CDR3 sequence reads: CASSFPKATGGYYQYQEEQFF. CDR3 sequence (DNA): TGTGCCAGCAGTTTTCCTAAGGCGACAGGGGGCTACTACCAATACCAGGAAGAGCAGTTCTTC.

In its sample, this clonotype was seen many times. The CDR3 spells CASSLGTGFRTANTGELFF. The CDR3, as DNA: TGTGCCAGCAGCCTAGGAACGGGCTTCCGAACCGCGAACACCGGGGAGCTGTTTTTT. The chain is built from TRBV7-8 and TRBJ2-2; D gene unclear. The length of the CDR3 is 19 residues. Trimming shortened V by 5 bases and J by 0 bases, and 22 bases separated the two germline ends. Germline lookup yields CDR1 SGHVS and CDR2 FQNEAQ. The whole variable domain, filled in from reference TRBV7-8 and TRBJ2-2, reads GAGVSQSPRYKVAKRGQDVALRCDPISGHVSLFWYQQALGQGPEFLTYFQNEAQLDKSGLPSDRFFAERPEGSVSTLKIQRTQQEDSAVYLCASSLGTGFRTANTGELFFGEGSRLTVL.

A few counts support this clonotype. The rearrangement joins TRBV2 to TRBJ1-1; D gene unclear. CDR3 size: 13 residues. The V gene lost 8 bases and the J gene lost 1 base, with 11 bases spanning the gap. Germline V CDR1 and CDR2: SNHLY, FYNNEI. The CDR3 protein is CASPPSGNTEAFF. The CDR3 DNA sequence: TGTGCCAGCCCCCCATCCGGGAACACTGAAGCTTTCTTT.

This chain joins TRBV28 and TRBJ1-5; weak D call: TRBD1 (5 bases). CDR3 length: 15 residues. CDR1 and CDR2 from the germline V gene are MDHEN and SYDVKM. V lost 4 bases and J 4 bases, leaving 14 bases between the germline ends. CDR3: CASSSLSWGNQPQHF. The CDR3, as DNA: TGTGCCAGCAGTTCACTTAGTTGGGGGAATCAGCCCCAGCATTTT.

In its sample, this clonotype was seen many times. V usage is TRBV7-6 and J usage is TRBJ2-1; perhaps D is TRBD1 or TRBD2 (5 bases each). This CDR3 has 16 amino acids. V was cut by 5 bases and J by 6 bases, with 20 bases left in between. CDR1 is SGHVS, CDR2 FNYEAQ, per germline. CDR3 loop: CASSPDGTRAPNEQFF. CDR3 sequence (DNA): TGTGCCAGCAGCCCAGATGGGACCCGAGCGCCCAATGAGCAGTTCTTC.

This clonotype was observed a few times. The V gene is TRBV15, the J gene TRBJ2-2, with D tentatively TRBD1 (5 bases). CDR1 is LNHNV and CDR2 is YYDKDF in the germline V gene (reference sequence). CDR3 length: 17 residues. Trimming pared 3 bases from V and 0 bases from J, leaving 14 bases between. The CDR3 sequence: CATSRRDGAANTGELFF. CDR3 coding DNA: TGTGCCACCAGCAGGCGCGATGGGGCTGCGAACACCGGGGAGCTGTTTTTT.

This clonotype appeared many times. The chain couples TRBV7-8 to TRBJ2-6; D is perhaps TRBD1 (5 bases). The CDR3 sequence is 18 residues long. The V end was cut by 2 bases, the J end by 4 bases, with 18 bases between. CDR1 SGHVS and CDR2 FQNEAQ come from the germline V gene. The DNA of the CDR3 is TGTGCCAGCAGCTTAAAACACCAGGGAATCTCCGGGGCCAACGTCCTGACTTTC. It translates to CASSLKHQGISGANVLTF.

This clonotype was detected ten times or more. The chain combines TRBV7-8 with TRBJ2-1; D is unresolved. The V gene lost 2 bases and the J gene lost 7 bases, with 21 bases spanning the gap. The CDR3 totals 17 residues. CDR1 is SGHVS and CDR2 is FQNEAQ in the germline V gene. CDR3 region: CASSLYEAGPLRNEQFF. The CDR3 region has the DNA TGTGCCAGCAGCTTATACGAGGCCGGACCCCTCCGGAATGAGCAGTTCTTC.

In this sample, this clonotype turned up many times. The chain recombines TRBV4-1 with TRBJ2-3, with 11 nucleotides matching TRBD2. The CDR3 length is 16 residues. CDR1 MGHRA and CDR2 YSYEKL come from the germline V gene. V shed 1 base and J 5 bases; nucleotides not matched to a gene: 5. The CDR3 region has the DNA TGCGCCAGCAGCCAAGTTGTAGCGGGGGGGATAGATACGCAGTATTTT. It is translated as CASSQVVAGGIDTQYF.

The sample holds many counts of this clonotype. The chain employs TRBV11-2 and TRBJ1-3, with D maybe TRBD1 (6 bases). CDR1 is SGHAT and CDR2 is FQNNGV in the germline V gene. The CDR3 consists of 18 residues. Trimming took 3 bases from V and 0 from J, leaving 18 bases between them. The CDR3 is CASSFWTALTPSGNTIYF. CDR3 sequence (DNA): TGTGCCAGCAGCTTTTGGACAGCTCTAACCCCCTCTGGAAACACCATATATTTT.

This clonotype was found many times. For the CDR3, the DNA is TGTGCCAGCAGCCGGACAGCGGGAGAGCAGTACTTC. Translation gives CASSRTAGEQYF. The chain couples TRBV7-2 to TRBJ2-7, with TRBD2 as a possible D gene (7 bases). The CDR3 has 12 amino acids. Trimming cost V 5 bases and J 7 bases, with 12 bases left between them. Germline V gene data show CDR1 as SGHTA and CDR2 as FQGNSA.

This clonotype appeared a few times. The genes are TRBV29-1 and TRBJ2-1; D ambiguous. Trimming removed 3 bases from V and 5 bases from J, with 32 bases in between. This CDR3 has 20 amino acids. Germline CDR1 and CDR2: SQVTM and ANQGSEA. The CDR3 nucleotides read TGCAGCGTTGACAACGGGCACCCGAAGAGGTTCAGAGGACCCAACAATGAGCAGTTCTTC. Translating gives CSVDNGHPKRFRGPNNEQFF.

The genes are TRBV4-3 and TRBJ2-1; D remains unclear. The CDR3 runs to 13 residues. Trimming took off 3 bases at V and 6 bases at J, with 9 bases between the two ends. Germline CDR1 is LGHNA and CDR2 is YSLEER. The CDR3 loop is CASSHGTANEQFF. The CDR3 region has the DNA TGCGCCAGCAGCCACGGTACCGCCAATGAGCAGTTCTTC.

This clonotype was detected only a few times. CDR3 in amino acids: CASSLIGQEDEAFF. The CDR3 DNA is TGTGCCAGCAGTTTAATTGGACAGGAAGACGAAGCTTTCTTT. This chain joins TRBV12-3 or TRBV12-4 and TRBJ1-1; TRBD1 matches at 7 bases. This CDR3 contains 14 residues. V gave up 2 bases and J gave up 8 bases; unmatched junction bases: 8.

This clonotype came up a few times. This sequence joins TRBV20-1 and TRBJ2-2, with 9 bases matching TRBD1. This CDR3 is 14 amino acids long. In germline, CDR1 is DFQATT, CDR2 SNEGSKA (reference sequence). J was trimmed by 7 bases and V by 6 bases; bases with no gene match: 9. In DNA form, the CDR3 reads TGCAGTGCCAGACAGGGGGGCGCGGACGGGGAGCTGTTTTTT. It is translated as CSARQGGADGELFF.

J is TRBJ1-1 and V is TRBV5-1; D may be TRBD1 (5 bases). Trimming pared 1 base from V and 3 bases from J, leaving 13 bases between. Germline V lookup: CDR1 SGHRS, CDR2 YFSETQ. This CDR3 is 15 amino acids long. In nucleotides, the CDR3 is TGCGCCAGCAGCTTGTACGGGACGAAGGACACTGAAGCTTTCTTT. Amino acid sequence: CASSLYGTKDTEAFF.

In its sample, this clonotype was seen a few times. The rearrangement uses TRBV2 and TRBJ2-7, with D perhaps matching TRBD2 (5 bases). Per the germline V gene, CDR1 is SNHLY and CDR2 is FYNNEI. The CDR3 is made up of 13 amino acids. V gave up 8 bases and J gave up 1 base, with 12 bases separating them. The CDR3 DNA reads TGTGCCAGCCGCTGGAGGAGTTCCTACGAGCAGTACTTC. Amino acids: CASRWRSSYEQYF. The full variable domain, in which reference TRBV2 and TRBJ2-7 provide the parts outside the CDR3, is EPEVTQTPSHQVTQMGQEVILRCVPISNHLYFYWYRQILGQKVEFLVSFYNNEISEKSEIFDDQFSVERPDGSNFTLKIRSTKLEDSAMYFCASRWRSSYEQYFGPGTRLTVT.

This clonotype was picked up a small number of times. The chain carries TRBV7-9 and TRBJ2-1; D may be TRBD1 (6 bases). Looked up from germline, CDR1 is SEHNR and CDR2 is FQNEAQ (reference sequence). This CDR3 has 18 amino acids. V lost 4 bases to trimming and J lost 0 bases, with 19 bases between them. DNA for the CDR3: TGTGCCAGCAGCTCGGACAGAGGATTACTCAGCTCCTACAATGAGCAGTTCTTC. Its protein is CASSSDRGLLSSYNEQFF.